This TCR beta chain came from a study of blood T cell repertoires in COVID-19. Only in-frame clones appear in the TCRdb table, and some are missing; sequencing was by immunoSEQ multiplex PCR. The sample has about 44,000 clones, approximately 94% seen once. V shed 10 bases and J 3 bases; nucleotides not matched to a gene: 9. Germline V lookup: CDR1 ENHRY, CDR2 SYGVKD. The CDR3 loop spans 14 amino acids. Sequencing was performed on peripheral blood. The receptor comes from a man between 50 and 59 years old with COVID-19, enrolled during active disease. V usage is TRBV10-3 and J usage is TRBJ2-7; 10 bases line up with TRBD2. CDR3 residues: CATSTSGTDYEQYF. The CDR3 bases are TGTGCCACCTCTACTAGCGGGACGGACTACGAGCAGTACTTC.